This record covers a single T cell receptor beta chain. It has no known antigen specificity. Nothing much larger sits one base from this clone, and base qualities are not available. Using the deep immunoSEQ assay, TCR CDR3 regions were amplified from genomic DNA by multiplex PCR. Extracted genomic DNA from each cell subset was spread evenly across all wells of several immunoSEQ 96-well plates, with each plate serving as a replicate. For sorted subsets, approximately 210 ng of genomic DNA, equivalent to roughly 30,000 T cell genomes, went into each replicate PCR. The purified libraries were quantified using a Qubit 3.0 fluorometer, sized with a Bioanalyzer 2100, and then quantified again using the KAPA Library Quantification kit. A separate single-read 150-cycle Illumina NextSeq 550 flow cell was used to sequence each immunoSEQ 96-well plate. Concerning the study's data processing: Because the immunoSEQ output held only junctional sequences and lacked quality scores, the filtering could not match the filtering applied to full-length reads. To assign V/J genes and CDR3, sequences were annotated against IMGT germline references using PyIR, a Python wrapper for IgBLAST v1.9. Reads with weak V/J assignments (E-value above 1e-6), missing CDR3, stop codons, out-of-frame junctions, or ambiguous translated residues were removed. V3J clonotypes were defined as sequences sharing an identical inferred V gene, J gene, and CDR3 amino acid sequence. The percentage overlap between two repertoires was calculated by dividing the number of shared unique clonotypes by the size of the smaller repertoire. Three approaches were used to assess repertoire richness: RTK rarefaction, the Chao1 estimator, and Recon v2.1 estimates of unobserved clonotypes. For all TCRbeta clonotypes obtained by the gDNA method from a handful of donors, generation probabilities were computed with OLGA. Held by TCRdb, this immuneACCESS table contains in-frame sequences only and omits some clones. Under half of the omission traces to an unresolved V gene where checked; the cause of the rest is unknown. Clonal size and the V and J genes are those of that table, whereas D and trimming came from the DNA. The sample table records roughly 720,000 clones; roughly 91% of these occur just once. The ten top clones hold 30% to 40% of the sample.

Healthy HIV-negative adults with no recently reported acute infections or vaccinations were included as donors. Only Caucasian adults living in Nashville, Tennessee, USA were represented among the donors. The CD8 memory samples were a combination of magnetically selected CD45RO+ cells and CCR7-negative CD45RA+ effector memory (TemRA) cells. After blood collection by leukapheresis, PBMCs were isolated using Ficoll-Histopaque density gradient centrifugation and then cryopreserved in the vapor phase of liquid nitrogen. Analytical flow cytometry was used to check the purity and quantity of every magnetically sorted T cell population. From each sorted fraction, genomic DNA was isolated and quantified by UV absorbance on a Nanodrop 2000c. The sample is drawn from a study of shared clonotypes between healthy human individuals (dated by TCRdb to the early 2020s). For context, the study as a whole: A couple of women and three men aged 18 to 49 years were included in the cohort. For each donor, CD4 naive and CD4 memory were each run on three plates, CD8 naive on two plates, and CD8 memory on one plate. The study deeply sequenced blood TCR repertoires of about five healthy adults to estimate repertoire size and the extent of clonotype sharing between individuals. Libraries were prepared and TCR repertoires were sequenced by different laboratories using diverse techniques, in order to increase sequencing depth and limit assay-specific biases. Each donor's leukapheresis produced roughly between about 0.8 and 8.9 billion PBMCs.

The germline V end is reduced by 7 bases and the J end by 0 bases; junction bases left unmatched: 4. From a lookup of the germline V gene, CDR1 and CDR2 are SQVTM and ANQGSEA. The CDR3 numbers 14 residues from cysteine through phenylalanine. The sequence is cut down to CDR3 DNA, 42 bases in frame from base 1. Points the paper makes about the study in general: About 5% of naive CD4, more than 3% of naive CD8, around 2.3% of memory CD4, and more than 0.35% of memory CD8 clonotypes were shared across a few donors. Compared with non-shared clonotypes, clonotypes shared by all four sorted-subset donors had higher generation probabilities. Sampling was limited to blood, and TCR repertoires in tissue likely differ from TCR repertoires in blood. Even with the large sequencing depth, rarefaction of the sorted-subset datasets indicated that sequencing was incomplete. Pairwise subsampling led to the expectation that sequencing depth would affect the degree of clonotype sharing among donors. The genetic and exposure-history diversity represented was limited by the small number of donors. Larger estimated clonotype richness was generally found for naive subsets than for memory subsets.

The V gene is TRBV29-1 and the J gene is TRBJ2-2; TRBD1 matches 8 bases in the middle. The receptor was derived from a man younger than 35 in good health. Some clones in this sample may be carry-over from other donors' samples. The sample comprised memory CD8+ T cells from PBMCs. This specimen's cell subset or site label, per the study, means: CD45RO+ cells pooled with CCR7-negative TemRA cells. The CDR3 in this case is CSARDRTNTGELFF. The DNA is TGCAGCGCCCGGGACAGGACGAACACCGGGGAGCTGTTTTTT.